This T cell receptor beta chain was identified during a study of T cell responses to AZD1222 COVID-19 vaccine. The data were produced by immunoSEQ multiplex PCR, yet TCRdb's version contains in-frame clones alone and is incomplete. In the table there are fewer than 95,000 clones, 75% to 90% of which are singletons. The CDR3 covers 13 residues. Trimming removed 5 bases at V and 4 bases at J, with 11 bases between. CDR1 is SNHLY, CDR2 FYNNEI, per germline. The clonotype originates from an adult who received the AZD1222 COVID-19 vaccine. The chain is built from TRBV2 and TRBJ1-2; a weak D match, TRBD1 (6 bases). The input for sequencing was peripheral blood, taken 28 days after the second AZD1222 dose. The CDR3 region has the DNA TGTGCCAGCAGTTCAGGACAGTCCTATGGCTACACCTTC. It specifies CASSSGQSYGYTF.